This TCR beta chain was profiled in a study of human T cells and chemical hapten exposure. Study context: During the roughly 24-week study period, patients had diphenylcyclopropenone applied to the scalp every week.

About this clonotype: Antigen specificity is unknown.

The library labeled individual cDNA molecules by adding unique molecular identifiers to them. Each CDR3 protein gets one entry after TCRdb re-called the RACE reads with MiXCR. This sample yields about 380,000 distinct CDR3 sequences, of which about 6% are seen a single time; around 6.1% belongs to the top ten. Time point: patch test 2, 6 weeks after DPC sensitization. Treatment described: therapeutic diphenylcyclopropenone sensitization with weekly scalp DPC. V lost 4 bases and J lost 5; bases outside the gene matches: 5. The CDR3 consists of 15 residues. Germline CDR1 reads SNHLY; CDR2 reads FYNNEI. General observations from the study: Healthy people's immune response may differ from that of the donors, who had alopecia.

This specimen consisted of whole blood, obtained in connection with sensitization to the hapten diphenylcyclopropenone (DPC). The source of this sequence is a woman aged 18-30 years with alopecia areata. Some clones in this sample may be carry-over from other donors' samples. The genes are TRBV2 and TRBJ2-7; 13 bases fit TRBD2. CDR3 loop: CASSVLAGGINEQYF. The CDR3, as DNA: TGTGCCAGCAGTGTACTAGCGGGGGGGATTAACGAGCAGTACTTC.